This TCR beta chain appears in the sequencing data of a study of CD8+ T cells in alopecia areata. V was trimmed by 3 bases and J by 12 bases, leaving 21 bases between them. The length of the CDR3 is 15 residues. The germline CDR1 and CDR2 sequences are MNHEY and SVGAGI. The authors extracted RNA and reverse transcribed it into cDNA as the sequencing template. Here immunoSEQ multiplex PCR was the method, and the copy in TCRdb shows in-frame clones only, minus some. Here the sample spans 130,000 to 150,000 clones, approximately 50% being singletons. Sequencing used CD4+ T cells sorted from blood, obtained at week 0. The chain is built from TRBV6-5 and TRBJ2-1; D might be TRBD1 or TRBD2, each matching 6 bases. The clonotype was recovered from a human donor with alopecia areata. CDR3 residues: CASSYRQVERAGQFF. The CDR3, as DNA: TGTGCCAGCAGTTATAGACAGGTGGAACGAGCGGGGCAGTTCTTC.